This passage covers 26 T cell receptor beta chains from one sample sequenced in a study of blood T cell repertoires in COVID-19. The data were produced by immunoSEQ multiplex PCR, yet TCRdb's version contains in-frame clones alone and is incomplete. The sample carries around 94,000 clones, 84% recorded once. Sequencing was done on a sample of peripheral blood. These receptor sequences come from a human donor in a cohort sampled during active COVID-19.

CDR3 protein: CASSFNRGQGTQYF. The CDR3 DNA reads as TGTGCCAGCAGCTTTAACAGGGGGCAGGGGACCCAGTACTTC. This sequence joins TRBV7-2 and TRBJ2-5; 9 bases match TRBD1. Germline CDR1 is SGHTA and CDR2 is FQGNSA. With V trimmed by 3 bases and J by 7 bases, 6 bases remained unmatched. This CDR3 is 14 amino acids long.

The chain carries TRBV2 and TRBJ2-3; possibly TRBD1 for D (6 bases). CDR3 length equals 14 residues. The germline gives CDR1 SNHLY, CDR2 FYNNEI. Trimming cost V 4 bases and J 0 bases, with 8 bases left between them. This CDR3 is CASSVRGSTDTQYF. As DNA, the CDR3 is TGTGCCAGCAGTGTTAGGGGGAGCACAGATACGCAGTATTTT.

This clone appeared a single time. CDR3 coding DNA: TGTGCCAGCAGTTTGGGGGTTTGGGGACAGGGCCGATACAATGAGCAGTTCTTC. This codes for CASSLGVWGQGRYNEQFF. The rearrangement uses TRBV28 and TRBJ2-1; 9 nucleotides match TRBD1. The V and J ends lost 3 bases and 4 bases, in that order; junction bases with no gene match: 13. The germline V gene has CDR1 MDHEN and CDR2 SYDVKM. The CDR3 totals 18 residues.

The J gene is TRBJ2-2, the V gene TRBV7-2, with 7 bases fitting TRBD2. This CDR3 has 15 amino acids. Losses at the gene ends were 2 bases for V and 7 bases for J; bases not matched to a gene: 7. The V gene's germline CDR1 is SGHTA and CDR2 FQGNSA. CDR3 DNA sequence: TGTGCCAGCAGCTTAAGGTCCCGGGGGGACGGGGAGCTGTTTTTT. Residues: CASSLRSRGDGELFF.

The J gene is TRBJ2-6, the V gene TRBV19; TRBD1 matches at 9 bases. V shed 5 bases and J 4 bases; nucleotides not matched to a gene: 15. The germline V gene encodes CDR1 LNHDA and CDR2 SQIVND (reference sequence). The CDR3 runs 19 residues. CDR3 sequence reads: CASSLRTGGTRVGANVLTF. CDR3 bases: TGTGCCAGTAGTTTAAGAACAGGGGGCACCCGCGTCGGGGCCAACGTCCTGACTTTC.

In this sample, this clone turned up once. The rearrangement joins TRBV5-1 to TRBJ2-5; 10 nucleotides line up with TRBD2. V dropped 0 bases and J dropped 5; count of bases not matched to a gene: 4. The CDR3 covers 15 residues. In germline, CDR1 is SGHRS, CDR2 YFSETQ. For the CDR3, the DNA is TGCGCCAGCAGCTTGGGAGCTAGCGGGGGCGAGACCCAGTACTTC. Encoded protein: CASSLGASGGETQYF.

The chain has TRBV14 and TRBJ2-3; weak D call: TRBD1 (5 bases). V was cut by 2 bases and J by 7 bases, with 10 bases left in between. The germline gives CDR1 SGHDN, CDR2 FVKESK. This CDR3 has 13 residues. The CDR3 DNA reads as TGTGCCAGCAGCCAAAACAGGCAAAATACGCAGTATTTT. This encodes CASSQNRQNTQYF.

The V gene is TRBV9, the J gene TRBJ1-3; D perhaps matches TRBD1 (5 bases). The germline gives CDR1 SGDLS, CDR2 YYNGEE. The CDR3 is 17 residues long. The ends were cut back, 0 bases at V and 0 bases at J, with 13 bases in the middle. The CDR3 DNA is TGTGCCAGCAGCGTAGGTACAGGCCGATACTCTGGAAACACCATATATTTT. It encodes CASSVGTGRYSGNTIYF.

The chain recombines TRBV2 with TRBJ2-5; D remains ambiguous. Trimming took 4 bases from V and 5 from J, leaving 5 bases between them. Germline CDR1 reads SNHLY; CDR2 reads FYNNEI. The CDR3 is made up of 11 amino acids. DNA for the CDR3: TGTGCCAGCAGTGGTTATGAGACCCAGTACTTC. The encoded protein is CASSGYETQYF.

CDR3 sequence reads: CASSRGRGRGGNSPLHF. CDR3 coding DNA: TGTGCCAGCAGCCGGGGCAGGGGGCGAGGAGGTAATTCACCCCTCCACTTT. The gene calls are TRBV11-2 and TRBJ1-6; 8 bases are a match to TRBD1. The CDR3 is made up of 17 amino acids. The trim removed 5 bases at V and 6 bases at J, leaving 12 bases unmatched. Germline-derived CDR1 and CDR2 are SGHAT and FQNNGV.

This sequence joins TRBV5-6 and TRBJ1-3; D is undetermined. CDR1 and CDR2 (germline): SGHDT, YYEEEE. V was cut by 0 bases and J by 4 bases, with 14 bases left in between. This CDR3 spans 16 amino acids. CDR3 in amino acids: CASSLALGGRGNTIYF. CDR3 coding DNA: TGTGCCAGCAGCTTGGCCTTGGGAGGCAGAGGAAACACCATATATTTT.

This clone was seen more than once but under ten times. Other DNA sequences in the sample encode the same CDR3. CDR3 coding DNA: TGCGCCAGCAGCCAAGATAGACTAGCGGGGACCGGGGAGCTGTTTTTT. It specifies CASSQDRLAGTGELFF. The chain joins TRBV4-3 to TRBJ2-2; 11 bases line up with TRBD2. V shed 0 bases, J shed 5 bases, and the junction held 2 bases outside the gene matches. The germline V gene encodes CDR1 LGHNA and CDR2 YSLEER. The CDR3 runs 16 residues.

V usage is TRBV4-3 and J usage is TRBJ1-2, with 7 bases aligning to TRBD1. The junction had 15 bases not matched to a gene; V was cut back by 4 bases and J by 7 bases. Germline CDR1 LGHNA, CDR2 YSLEER. The CDR3 is 16 amino acids. The DNA for the CDR3 is TGCGCCAGCAGCCGGTCGGACAGGCCGAGATGGGGTGGCTACACCTTC. This codes for CASSRSDRPRWGGYTF.

The genes are TRBV11-3 and TRBJ2-5, with 7 bases lining up with TRBD1. The CDR3 sequence is 16 residues long. With V trimmed by 5 bases and J by 9 bases, 18 bases remained unmatched. Germline values: CDR1 SGHNT, CDR2 YENEEA. CDR3 sequence (DNA): TGTGCCAGCAGCCCACCGGGGTCAGGGGGTGGGGTGGCCCAGTACTTC. Its protein product is CASSPPGSGGGVAQYF.

V gene TRBV4-3 combines with J gene TRBJ1-1; the D gene is possibly TRBD1 (6 bases). Germline CDR1 LGHNA, CDR2 YSLEER. This CDR3 is built from 17 residues. V dropped 3 bases and J dropped 6 bases, with 23 bases sitting between them. Here the CDR3 reads CASSHEGLRGRGAEAFF. CDR3 sequence (DNA): TGCGCCAGCAGCCACGAGGGGTTGCGGGGGCGGGGGGCTGAAGCTTTCTTT.

V gene TRBV12-3 or TRBV12-4 combines with J gene TRBJ1-2, with D hard to call. V was cut by 5 bases and J by 4 bases, with 8 bases left in between. The CDR3 is made up of 12 amino acids. Here the CDR3 reads CASSAGPYGYTF. The DNA of the CDR3 is TGTGCCAGCAGTGCGGGTCCCTATGGCTACACCTTC.

The chain links TRBV21-1 to TRBJ1-6; TRBD1 was called by the table and not checked on the DNA. TRBV21-1 is an annotated pseudogene. The CDR3 sequence is 14 residues long. The CDR3 sequence: CAEGGGAENSPLHF. DNA of the CDR3: TGTGCCGAAGGGGGCGGGGCGGAAAATTCACCCCTCCACTTT.

The genes are TRBV6-1 and TRBJ1-1; a weak D match, TRBD1 (6 bases). Trimming removed 3 bases at V and 1 base at J, with 15 bases between. Germline loops: CDR1 MNHNS, CDR2 SASEGT. This CDR3 contains 16 residues. CDR3 sequence: CASSEQPGQTNTEAFF. In DNA, the CDR3 is TGTGCCAGCAGTGAGCAACCGGGACAAACGAACACTGAAGCTTTCTTT.

V usage is TRBV9 and J usage is TRBJ2-1, with D tentatively TRBD2 (7 bases). The V and J ends lost 4 bases and 1 base respectively, with 18 bases between them. This CDR3 is built from 17 residues. The germline CDR1 and CDR2 sequences are SGDLS and YYNGEE. The CDR3 sequence is CASSPRVRGRSYNEQFF. The CDR3 DNA sequence: TGTGCCAGCAGCCCGAGGGTGCGGGGGCGATCCTACAATGAGCAGTTCTTC. The variable domain in full, with the rest retrieved from reference TRBV9 and TRBJ2-1, is DSGVTQTPKHLITATGQRVTLRCSPRSGDLSVYWYQQSLDQGLQFLIQYYNGEERAKGNILERFSAQQFPDLHSELNLSSLELGDSALYFCASSPRVRGRSYNEQFFGPGTRLTVL.

The chain carries TRBV2 and TRBJ1-2; D gene uncertain. The CDR3 is made up of 13 amino acids. V lost 4 bases and J 0 bases, leaving 6 bases between the germline ends. The germline V gene has CDR1 SNHLY and CDR2 FYNNEI. CDR3 sequence reads: CASSAQSNYGYTF. DNA of the CDR3: TGTGCCAGCAGTGCTCAGTCTAACTATGGCTACACCTTC.

The chain employs TRBV19 and TRBJ2-6, with D maybe TRBD2 (6 bases). This CDR3 spans 17 amino acids. Germline CDR1 is LNHDA and CDR2 is SQIVND (reference sequence). V was clipped by 4 bases and J by 0 bases, with 13 bases between them. CDR3 residues: CASSNGGRSSGANVLTF. Here the CDR3 DNA reads TGTGCCAGTAGTAACGGAGGGCGAAGCTCTGGGGCCAACGTCCTGACTTTC. The full variable domain, its missing parts supplied by reference TRBV19 and TRBJ2-6, is DGGITQSPKYLFRKEGQNVTLSCEQNLNHDAMYWYRQDPGQGLRLIYYSQIVNDFQKGDIAEGYSVSREKKESFPLTVTSAQKNPTAFYLCASSNGGRSSGANVLTFGAGSRLTVL.

This clone was counted a few times. This rearrangement joins TRBV5-1 to TRBJ1-4; TRBD1 aligns across 7 bases. CDR1 is SGHRS, CDR2 YFSETQ, per germline. V gave up 4 bases and J gave up 8 bases; unmatched junction bases: 11. CDR3 length: 15 residues. CDR3 coding DNA: TGCGCCAGCAGCCCCGGGACAGAGGGACGCGAAAAACTGTTTTTT. This translates into CASSPGTEGREKLFF. Filled out from reference TRBV5-1 and TRBJ1-4, the complete variable domain reads KAGVTQTPRYLIKTRGQQVTLSCSPISGHRSVSWYQQTPGQGLQFLFEYFSETQRNKGNFPGRFSGRQFSNSRSEMNVSTLELGDSALYLCASSPGTEGREKLFFGSGTQLSVL.

The V and J genes are TRBV5-1 and TRBJ2-1; 7 bases are a match to TRBD2. Germline CDR1 reads SGHRS; CDR2 reads YFSETQ. The CDR3 is 15 residues long. J lost 0 bases, V lost 0 bases, and 0 bases had no gene match. CDR3 DNA sequence: TGCGCCAGCAGCTTGGGACTAGCCTCCTACAATGAGCAGTTCTTC. This encodes CASSLGLASYNEQFF.

V gene TRBV6-5 combines with J gene TRBJ1-6; D possibly corresponds to TRBD1 (6 bases). Trimming removed 2 bases at V and 5 bases at J, with 10 bases between. The V gene's germline CDR1 is MNHEY and CDR2 SVGAGI. The length of the CDR3 is 15 residues. CDR3 DNA: TGTGCCAGCAGTTACGGGCAGGGGCATAATTCACCCCTCCACTTT. This translates into CASSYGQGHNSPLHF.

The V gene is TRBV5-4, the J gene TRBJ2-5; 9 bases map to TRBD2. Germline assignment: CDR1 SGHNT and CDR2 YYREEE (reference sequence). V shed 1 base, J shed 5 bases, and the junction held 9 bases outside the gene matches. This CDR3 contains 16 residues. CDR3 sequence (DNA): TGTGCCAGCAGCTTGATCCGCGGGGGGGCCGGGGAGACCCAGTACTTC. It codes for CASSLIRGGAGETQYF.

The genes are TRBV29-1 and TRBJ2-1; perhaps TRBD2 as D (6 bases). This CDR3 is 16 amino acids long. Trimming took 0 bases from V and 7 from J, leaving 19 bases between them. Per the germline V gene, CDR1 is SQVTM and CDR2 is ANQGSEA. The CDR3 is CSVEEIRGFRPNEQFF. CDR3 nucleotides: TGCAGCGTTGAAGAGATTCGGGGGTTCCGGCCGAATGAGCAGTTCTTC.